These 12 T cell receptor beta chains were sequenced from one sample in a study of blood T cells in healthy people across ages. It was with a sample-barcoded 5' primer and a J-beta primer mix that a second PCR of about 7 to 12 cycles was run. TCRdb called the 5' RACE reads again in MiXCR, with one record for every CDR3 protein. This table holds approximately 490,000 distinct CDR3 sequences, about 25% found once. The sample was also reused in another study, on T cells of mothers and their children.

The sample comprised blood. The receptors stem from a boy aged 5-17 years in good health.

This clonotype was observed a few times. The chain is built from TRBV7-6 and TRBJ2-1; 9 bases line up with TRBD2. The CDR3 totals 14 residues. V was clipped by 3 bases and J by 6 bases; unmatched bases: 3. Germline loops: CDR1 SGHVS, CDR2 FNYEAQ. CDR3 region: CASSLSGGSNEQFF. In DNA, the CDR3 is TGTGCCAGCAGCTTGAGCGGGGGGAGCAATGAGCAGTTCTTC.

This clonotype has just a few counts. The chain links TRBV28 to TRBJ2-7; maybe TRBD1 (5 bases). V lost 3 bases to trimming and J lost 0 bases, with 9 bases between them. CDR1 MDHEN and CDR2 SYDVKM come from the germline V gene. CDR3 size: 14 residues. The CDR3 DNA reads as TGTGCCAGCAGTTTTCAGGGAAACTCCTACGAGCAGTACTTC. Translating gives CASSFQGNSYEQYF.

This clonotype was observed a handful of times. J is TRBJ2-5 and V is TRBV7-9; D remains unclear. TRBJ2-1 explains the end of the DNA better; the J call may be wrong. The germline V gene encodes CDR1 SEHNR and CDR2 FQNEAQ (reference sequence). The CDR3 length is 15 residues. This CDR3 is CASSFPTSPGNEQFF. The CDR3 nucleotides are TGTGCCAGCAGCTTCCCTACTTCACCGGGCAATGAGCAGTTCTTC.

This clonotype was recorded once. The chain couples TRBV28 to TRBJ2-5; D perhaps matches TRBD1 (5 bases). V was trimmed by 3 bases and J by 5 bases, leaving 19 bases between them. The CDR3 contains 16 residues. The germline gives CDR1 MDHEN, CDR2 SYDVKM. CDR3 nucleotides: TGTGCCAGCAGTTTTGACAGACGAAGTGTGGAGGAGACCCAGTACTTC. It is translated as CASSFDRRSVEETQYF. The full variable domain, in which reference TRBV28 and TRBJ2-5 provide the parts outside the CDR3, is DVKVTQSSRYLVKRTGEKVFLECVQDMDHENMFWYRQDPGLGLRLIYFSYDVKMKEKGDIPEGYSVSREKKERFSLILESASTNQTSMYLCASSFDRRSVEETQYFGPGTRLLVL.

V and J are TRBV2 and TRBJ1-2; no reliable D call. Germline V gene data show CDR1 as SNHLY and CDR2 as FYNNEI. There are 13 residues in the CDR3. The germline V and J ends were trimmed by 4 bases and 0 bases, with 6 bases remaining between them. CDR3 nucleotide sequence: TGTGCCAGCAGTGTGGCCGCTAACTATGGCTACACCTTC. Protein sequence: CASSVAANYGYTF.

The CDR3 nucleotides read TGTGCCAGCAATGACTTGGACGGATCCGCAACTAATGAAAAACTGTTTTTT. Translation gives CASNDLDGSATNEKLFF. V is TRBV6-2 or TRBV6-3 and J is TRBJ1-4, with D unresolved. V gave up 7 bases and J gave up 0 bases, with 18 bases separating them. This CDR3 region has 17 residues. Germline-derived CDR1 and CDR2 are MNHEY and SVGEGT.

A few counts support this clonotype. The chain links TRBV9 to TRBJ2-1; TRBD1 agrees at 9 bases. CDR3 size: 16 residues. Germline values: CDR1 SGDLS, CDR2 YYNGEE. V was pared by 0 bases and J by 8 bases, with 9 bases of the junction left unmatched. The CDR3 bases are TGTGCCAGCAGCGTAGTGGAGGGACAGGGTGGATATGAGCAGTTCTTC. As protein: CASSVVEGQGGYEQFF.

The V call is TRBV7-9, the J call TRBJ2-7; D not certain. Looked up from germline, CDR1 is SEHNR and CDR2 is FQNEAQ (reference sequence). Trimming stripped 4 bases from V and 3 bases from J, with 10 bases between. CDR3 size: 13 residues. CDR3 region: CASSYNVDYEQYF. The CDR3 nucleotides are TGTGCCAGCAGCTATAATGTCGACTACGAGCAGTACTTC. The whole variable domain, remainder taken from reference TRBV7-9 and TRBJ2-7, is DTGVSQNPRHKITKRGQNVTFRCDPISEHNRLYWYRQTLGQGPEFLTYFQNEAQLEKSRLLSDRFSAERPKGSFSTLEIQRTEQGDSAMYLCASSYNVDYEQYFGPGTRLTVT.

This clonotype was seen a few times. This rearrangement joins TRBV4-1 to TRBJ2-5; D ambiguous. Germline loops: CDR1 MGHRA, CDR2 YSYEKL. Trimming pared 3 bases from V and 7 bases from J, leaving 9 bases between. The CDR3 covers 12 residues. CDR3 sequence reads: CASSQVLGTQYF. Here the CDR3 DNA reads TGCGCCAGCAGCCAGGTTTTAGGGACCCAGTACTTC.

This rearrangement joins TRBV18 to TRBJ2-5, with unresolved D. Germline CDR1 is KGHSH and CDR2 is LQKENI. The CDR3 has 17 amino acids. The V gene lost 6 bases and the J gene lost 4 bases, with 24 bases spanning the gap. The CDR3 loop reads CASSPEIRPTPRETQYF. The CDR3 DNA reads TGTGCCAGCTCCCCTGAAATCCGACCGACCCCCCGAGAGACCCAGTACTTC.

The chain couples TRBV5-1 to TRBJ1-2; no clear D gene. V was shortened by 6 bases and J by 8 bases, with 20 bases between the two germline ends. This CDR3 spans 14 amino acids. In germline, CDR1 is SGHRS, CDR2 YFSETQ. CDR3 sequence: CASKYTSRPEGYTF. The CDR3 coding sequence is TGCGCCAGCAAATATACCTCCCGCCCGGAGGGCTACACCTTC.

V is TRBV9 and J is TRBJ2-4; D gene unclear. The germline V gene encodes CDR1 SGDLS and CDR2 YYNGEE. The CDR3 extends over 17 amino acids. Trimming took off 3 bases at V and 1 base at J, with 17 bases between the two ends. The CDR3 nucleotides are TGTGCCAGCAGCGCCGGACCCCTAAGGGCTGCCAAAAACATTCAGTACTTC. Translated: CASSAGPLRAAKNIQYF.